The text below deals with one TCR beta chain. No antigen is known for it. Trimming cost V 6 bases and J 6 bases; bases outside gene matches: 11. This CDR3 spans 16 amino acids. Germline assignment: CDR1 MDHEN and CDR2 SYDVKM. These data are taken from a study of T-cell reconstitution after alpha-beta-depleted transplantation in children. Study-level results: A year had passed since transplant, and T-cell counts and diversity by then came mostly from newly produced T cells. In patients about two months after transplant, alpha-beta T cells reportedly arose from several hundred expanded graft clones. Some patients owed their high day-60 TCRbeta diversity to surviving recipient T cells and thymic progenitors.

This sample's TCRbeta library carried unique molecular identifier barcodes. TCRdb passed the PCR reads through MiXCR, listing each CDR3 protein once. This sample has about 490,000 distinct CDR3 sequences, with over 9.5% found just once. The source of this sequence is a child aged 2 to 9 with inherited bone marrow failure, due to receive a stem cell transplant. This material consisted of PBMCs, taken before TCRalphabeta/CD19-depleted stem cell transplant. This chain connects TRBV28 to TRBJ2-3; 11 bases are shared with TRBD1. CDR3 amino acids: CASSRWTGGLLDTQYF. The CDR3 DNA is TGTGCCAGCAGCCGATGGACAGGGGGCTTACTGGATACGCAGTATTTT. Using reference TRBV28 and TRBJ2-3 for the parts outside the CDR3, the full variable domain is DVKVTQSSRYLVKRTGEKVFLECVQDMDHENMFWYRQDPGLGLRLIYFSYDVKMKEKGDIPEGYSVSREKKERFSLILESASTNQTSMYLCASSRWTGGLLDTQYFGPGTRLTVL.